This TCR beta chain appears in the sequencing data of a study of shared clonotypes between healthy human individuals. This CDR3 has 14 amino acids. Germline V gives CDR1 GTSNPN, CDR2 SVGIG (reference sequence). The V gene lost 3 bases and the J gene lost 2 bases, with 12 bases spanning the gap. Assay: immunoSEQ multiplex PCR; the TCRdb copy retains only in-frame clones and omits some. The repertoire has some 900,000 clones, more than 75% of them found once; the top ten carry about 1.5%. This clone was detected a few times. This chain connects TRBV30 to TRBJ2-3; perhaps TRBD2 as D (7 bases). This TCR was sampled from a young man in good health. The sequencing input was memory CD4+ T cells sorted from blood. Documented subset: CD45RA-negative fraction. The CDR3 protein is CAWRDSGNTDTQYF. CDR3 in DNA: TGTGCCTGGAGGGACAGCGGGAACACAGATACGCAGTATTTT.